This passage covers 5 T cell receptor beta chains from one sample sequenced in a study of T cells after yellow fever vaccination. TCRdb reprocessed the 5' RACE reads via MiXCR and lists one record per CDR3 protein. Of 500,000 to 650,000 distinct CDR3 sequences listed, approximately 13% are singletons. This specimen was PBMCs, taken on the day of the yellow fever booster vaccination. Receptor source: a man younger than 40 who received the YFV17D yellow fever vaccine.

The chain carries TRBV10-3 and TRBJ2-3; TRBD2 matches at 7 bases. The CDR3 sequence is 15 residues long. From germline, CDR1 is ENHRY and CDR2 SYGVKD. V lost 2 bases, J lost 2 bases, and 4 bases stayed unmatched. The CDR3, as DNA: TGTGCCATCAGTGAGCCCAGCGGGATCACAGATACGCAGTATTTT. This sequence encodes CAISEPSGITDTQYF.

This clonotype was seen only a few times. V usage is TRBV6-1 and J usage is TRBJ1-5; a possible D gene is TRBD1 (5 bases). Trimming took off 6 bases at V and 6 bases at J, with 12 bases between the two ends. Germline CDR1 and CDR2: MNHNS and SASEGT. The CDR3 sequence is 13 residues long. The CDR3 here is CASRLGVSQPQHF. The CDR3 bases are TGTGCCAGCAGACTGGGGGTGAGTCAGCCCCAGCATTTT.

The chain couples TRBV7-8 to TRBJ2-2, with a tentative D call TRBD2 (5 bases). Germline assignment: CDR1 SGHVS and CDR2 FQNEAQ. The CDR3 runs to 14 residues. The ends were cut back, 5 bases at V and 3 bases at J, with 10 bases in the middle. The CDR3 spells CASSLMGDTGELFF. The CDR3 bases are TGTGCCAGCAGCCTGATGGGAGACACCGGGGAGCTGTTTTTT.

CDR3 protein: CASSLARALGGETQYF. The CDR3 bases are TGTGCCAGCAGCTTAGCGCGGGCCCTGGGGGGGGAGACCCAGTACTTC. The chain couples TRBV7-8 to TRBJ2-5, with TRBD2 matching 7 bases. Germline CDR1 reads SGHVS; CDR2 reads FQNEAQ. CDR3 length: 16 amino acids. V shed 0 bases, J shed 5 bases, and the junction held 9 bases outside the gene matches.

CDR3 sequence reads: CASSPGLLCYEQYF. The DNA for the CDR3 is TGTGCCAGCAGCCCCGGGCTCCTCTGCTACGAGCAGTACTTC. This chain uses TRBV7-9 with TRBJ2-7; D is uncertain. Germline V lookup: CDR1 SEHNR, CDR2 FQNEAQ (reference sequence). The V end lost 5 bases, the J end lost 3 bases, and 14 bases lay between the germline ends. This CDR3 is 14 amino acids long.